The T cell receptor (beta chain) described here comes from a study of CD8+CD57+ T cells in acquired aplastic anemia. The wider study: DNA from sorted CD4+ and CD8+ cells averaged roughly 3.2 ug. General study points: In common between the patients and the controls were twenty-nine CD8+ CDR3 sequences.

This clonotype occurred a few times. Its antigen is unknown. The CDR3 loop spans 11 amino acids. Germline V gene data show CDR1 as SQVTM and CDR2 as ANQGSEA. The germline V and J ends were trimmed by 7 bases and 8 bases, with 14 bases remaining between them. The study profiled TCR beta VDJ and CDR3 using genomic DNA as template. MiXCR, run by TCRdb on the reads, gives a single entry per CDR3 protein. Of about 190,000 distinct CDR3 sequences in the sample, more than 45% were seen once. Sequencing involved patients with CD8+CD57+ cell expansion previously shown by flow cytometry. This chain uses TRBV29-1 with TRBJ1-1, with no clear D. This TCR came from a human donor with aplastic anemia. The sample consisted of sorted CD4+, CD8+, or CD8+CD57+ T cells (not recorded which) from PBMCs. DNA of the CDR3: TGCAGCGGTAGCCGCCGAAACGAAGCTTTCTTT. This codes for CSGSRRNEAFF.